The subject of this entry is one T cell receptor (beta chain). Generated by immunoSEQ multiplex PCR, the TCRdb table keeps only in-frame clones and is missing some. The repertoire holds a few thousand clones, approximately 72% seen once, with over 35% in the top ten. The sample comes from a study of graft-versus-host responses after intestinal transplantation. About the research overall: Every one of the recipients received anti-thymocyte globulin induction and afterwards took tacrolimus and steroids for about 3 years.

This TCR was sampled from a human patient who received an intestinal transplant, so some T cells may come from the graft donor. Sequenced material: PBMCs, taken 540 to 550 days after intestinal transplant.

This CDR3 is CASSEGLLYEQYF. As DNA, the CDR3 is TGTGCCAGCAGTGAAGGGCTGCTCTACGAGCAGTACTTC. This chain connects TRBV6-1 to TRBJ2-7; D call uncertain. Germline values: CDR1 MNHNS, CDR2 SASEGT. This CDR3 spans 13 amino acids. The ends were cut back, 1 base at V and 3 bases at J, with 7 bases in the middle.